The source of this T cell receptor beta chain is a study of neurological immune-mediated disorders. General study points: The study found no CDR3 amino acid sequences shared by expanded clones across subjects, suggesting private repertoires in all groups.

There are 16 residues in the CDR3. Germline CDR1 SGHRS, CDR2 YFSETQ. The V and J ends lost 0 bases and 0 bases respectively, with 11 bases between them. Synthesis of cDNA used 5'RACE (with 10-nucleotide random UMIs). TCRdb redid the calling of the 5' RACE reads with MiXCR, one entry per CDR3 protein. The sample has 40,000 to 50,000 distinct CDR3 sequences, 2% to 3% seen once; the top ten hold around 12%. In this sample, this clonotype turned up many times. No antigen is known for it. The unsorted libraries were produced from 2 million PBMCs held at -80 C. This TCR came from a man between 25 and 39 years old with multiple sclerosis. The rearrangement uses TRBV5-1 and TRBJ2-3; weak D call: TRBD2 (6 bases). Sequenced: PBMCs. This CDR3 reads CASSLGRGLSTDTQYF. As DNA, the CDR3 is TGCGCCAGCAGCTTGGGTCGGGGACTGAGCACAGATACGCAGTATTTT.